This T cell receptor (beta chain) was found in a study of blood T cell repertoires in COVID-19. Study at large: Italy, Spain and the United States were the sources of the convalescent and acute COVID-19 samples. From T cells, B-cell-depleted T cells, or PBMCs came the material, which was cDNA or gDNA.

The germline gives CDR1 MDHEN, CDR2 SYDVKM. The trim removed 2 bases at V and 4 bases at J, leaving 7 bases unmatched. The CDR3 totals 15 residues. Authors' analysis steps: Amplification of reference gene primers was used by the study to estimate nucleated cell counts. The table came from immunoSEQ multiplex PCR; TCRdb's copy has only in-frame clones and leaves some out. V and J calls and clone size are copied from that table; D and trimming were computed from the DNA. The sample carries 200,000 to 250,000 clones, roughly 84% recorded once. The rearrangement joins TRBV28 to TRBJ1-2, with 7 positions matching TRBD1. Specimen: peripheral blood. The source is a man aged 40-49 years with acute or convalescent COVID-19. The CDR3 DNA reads TGTGCCAGCAGTTTAATGACAGGGAAGGCCTATGGCTACACCTTC. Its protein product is CASSLMTGKAYGYTF.